The 32 T cell receptor beta chains given below trace back to one sample, sequenced in a study of T cell responses to AZD1222 COVID-19 vaccine. Profiling relied on immunoSEQ multiplex PCR, and the TCRdb table lists in-frame clones only, not all of them. In the table there are around 72,000 clones, 82% of which are singletons. The input for sequencing was peripheral blood, taken on day 0 of AZD1222 vaccination. These receptors were taken from an adult in good health.

For the CDR3, the DNA is TGTGCCAGCAGCCAAGAGGGAAACACCATATATTTT. Its protein product is CASSQEGNTIYF. The gene calls are TRBV14 and TRBJ1-3; no reliable D call. The CDR3 loop spans 12 amino acids. The V gene's germline CDR1 is SGHDN and CDR2 FVKESK. Trimming shortened V by 0 bases and J by 4 bases, and 1 base separated the two germline ends.

The chain has TRBV20-1 and TRBJ2-3, with D unclear. The germline V gene encodes CDR1 DFQATT and CDR2 SNEGSKA (reference sequence). V was cut by 3 bases and J by 4 bases, with 5 bases left in between. This CDR3 has 11 amino acids. The CDR3 DNA sequence: TGCAGTGCTAGTGGGTCAGATACGCAGTATTTT. It encodes CSASGSDTQYF.

The V call is TRBV9, the J call TRBJ2-3; 8 bases are a match to TRBD2. V shed 3 bases, J shed 2 bases, and the junction held 11 bases outside the gene matches. Per the germline V gene, CDR1 is SGDLS and CDR2 is YYNGEE. CDR3 length: 17 amino acids. Here the CDR3 reads CASSATISGVNTDTQYF. CDR3 coding DNA: TGTGCCAGCAGCGCGACGATTAGCGGGGTAAACACAGATACGCAGTATTTT.

V is TRBV7-2 and J is TRBJ2-3; 10 bases fit TRBD1. V trimming: 6 bases; J trimming: 1 base; junction bases outside the gene matches: 7. The CDR3 spans 16 residues. CDR1 and CDR2 from the germline V gene are SGHTA and FQGNSA. CDR3 sequence: CASSYTGTGGTDTQYF. The CDR3 DNA sequence: TGTGCCAGCAGTTATACCGGGACAGGGGGCACAGATACGCAGTATTTT. The full variable domain, rest sourced from reference TRBV7-2 and TRBJ2-3, is GAGVSQSPSNKVTEKGKDVELRCDPISGHTALYWYRQSLGQGLEFLIYFQGNSAPDKSGLPSDRFSAERTGGSVSTLTIQRTQQEDSAVYLCASSYTGTGGTDTQYFGPGTRLTVL.

This clone was seen just once. This rearrangement joins TRBV7-2 to TRBJ1-4; 10 nucleotides line up with TRBD1. CDR3 length: 14 residues. Germline CDR1 reads SGHTA; CDR2 reads FQGNSA. Trimming cost V 5 bases and J 6 bases; bases outside gene matches: 3. The CDR3 DNA reads as TGTGCCAGCAGCCAGGGACAGGGGTATGAAAAACTGTTTTTT. Its protein product is CASSQGQGYEKLFF.

For the CDR3, the DNA is TGTGCCAGCAGTTTGGGGACAGGGCTATCCTACGAGCAGTACTTC. This translates into CASSLGTGLSYEQYF. This chain links TRBV27 with TRBJ2-7; the match to TRBD1 covers 9 bases. CDR3 length equals 15 residues. Germline CDR1 MNHEY, CDR2 SMNVEV (reference sequence). V was pared by 3 bases and J by 1 base, with 4 bases of the junction left unmatched.

This clone was detected a few times. The chain has TRBV6-4 and TRBJ2-2, with D unclear. The germline V and J ends were trimmed by 0 bases and 3 bases, with 5 bases remaining between them. The CDR3 covers 14 residues. Per the germline V gene, CDR1 is MRHNA and CDR2 is SNTAGT. The CDR3 loop is CASSDSTDTGELFF. In nucleotides, the CDR3 is TGTGCCAGCAGTGACTCGACGGACACCGGGGAGCTGTTTTTT.

V and J are TRBV4-3 and TRBJ1-5; D remains unclear. Trimming took 2 bases from V and 7 from J, leaving 9 bases between them. Germline assignment: CDR1 LGHNA and CDR2 YSLEER. CDR3 length equals 13 residues. The chain's CDR3 is CASSQNLGQPQHF. The CDR3 region has the DNA TGCGCCAGCAGCCAAAACTTAGGGCAGCCCCAGCATTTT.

This clone came up a few times. The J gene is TRBJ1-1, the V gene TRBV5-6; unclear D gene. There are 13 residues in the CDR3. The V end was cut by 0 bases, the J end by 1 base, with 4 bases between. Per the germline V gene, CDR1 is SGHDT and CDR2 is YYEEEE. CDR3 amino acids: CASSLAQNTEAFF. CDR3 DNA: TGTGCCAGCAGCTTGGCCCAGAACACTGAAGCTTTCTTT. Combining the CDR3 with reference TRBV5-6 and TRBJ1-1 gives the whole variable domain DAGVTQSPTHLIKTRGQQVTLRCSPKSGHDTVSWYQQALGQGPQFIFQYYEEEERQRGNFPDRFSGHQFPNYSSELNVNALLLGDSALYLCASSLAQNTEAFFGQGTRLTVV.

The chain couples TRBV7-2 to TRBJ2-7, with TRBD2 matching 10 bases. CDR3 size: 15 residues. Germline V gene sequence: CDR1 SGHTA, CDR2 FQGNSA. V was clipped by 5 bases and J by 4 bases; unmatched bases: 8. This CDR3 reads CASSTSGGARYEQYF. The CDR3 region has the DNA TGTGCCAGCAGCACGAGCGGGGGGGCTCGGTACGAGCAGTACTTC.

V is TRBV3-1 (or the pseudogene TRBV3-2) and J is TRBJ1-3; a weak D match, TRBD1 (6 bases). This CDR3 contains 15 residues. In germline, CDR1 is LGHDT, CDR2 YNNKEL (reference sequence). With 4 bases removed from V and 0 bases from J, the gap between germline ends came to 10 bases. The CDR3 DNA reads TGTGCCAGCAGCCCACAGGGCAACTCTGGAAACACCATATATTTT. Encoded protein: CASSPQGNSGNTIYF.

This chain joins TRBV2 and TRBJ2-2, with a tentative D call TRBD1 (6 bases). CDR1 SNHLY and CDR2 FYNNEI come from the germline V gene. There are 15 residues in the CDR3. V shed 2 bases and J shed 4 bases, with 11 bases lying between them. The CDR3 loop is CASSEWVGGTGELFF. CDR3 nucleotides: TGTGCCAGCAGTGAATGGGTAGGGGGCACCGGGGAGCTGTTTTTT.

This rearrangement joins TRBV7-3 to TRBJ2-7, with no clear D. Germline CDR1 reads SGHTA; CDR2 reads FQGTGA. The CDR3 runs to 13 residues. Trimming left V 0 bases short and J 3 bases short, with 6 bases between. The CDR3 coding sequence is TGTGCCAGCAGCTTAACGTCCCGCTACGAGCAGTACTTC. Amino acids: CASSLTSRYEQYF.

V usage is TRBV7-8 and J usage is TRBJ2-3, with TRBD1 matching over 7 bases. This CDR3 spans 15 amino acids. V trimming: 10 bases; J trimming: 4 bases; junction bases outside the gene matches: 14. CDR1 SGHVS and CDR2 FQNEAQ come from the germline V gene. In DNA, the CDR3 is TGTGCCACGCTCTTATCGGGACAGCCTTCAGATACGCAGTATTTT. Protein: CATLLSGQPSDTQYF.

The V gene is TRBV21-1, the J gene TRBJ1-3. TRBV21-1 is recorded as a pseudogene. CDR3 length: 16 amino acids. The CDR3 DNA reads TGTGCCAGCAGCCCATGGGGAGCGGACTCTGGAAACACCATATATTTT. Translating gives CASSPWGADSGNTIYF.

The V gene is TRBV4-1, the J gene TRBJ2-7, with 7 bases fitting TRBD1. The CDR3 is made up of 15 amino acids. Germline trimming cut 4 bases from V and 2 bases from J; bases unmatched to any gene: 8. Germline CDR1 MGHRA, CDR2 YSYEKL. The DNA for the CDR3 is TGCGCCAGCAGCCGTGAGATGGGACAGACCTACGAGCAGTACTTC. This gives the protein CASSREMGQTYEQYF.

J is TRBJ1-5 and V is TRBV6-1; weak D call: TRBD1 (5 bases). CDR1 and CDR2 from the germline V gene are MNHNS and SASEGT. Deletions cut 2 bases from V and 6 bases from J, with 17 bases between. The CDR3 runs 16 residues. The CDR3 loop reads CASSEKEAGLSQPQHF. CDR3 nucleotides: TGTGCCAGCAGTGAAAAGGAGGCAGGGCTAAGTCAGCCCCAGCATTTT.

The chain has TRBV27 and TRBJ1-5; 7 nucleotides match TRBD1. CDR3 length: 13 amino acids. The junction had 1 base not matched to a gene; V was cut back by 6 bases and J by 2 bases. Germline values: CDR1 MNHEY, CDR2 SMNVEV (reference sequence). The CDR3 DNA reads as TGTGCCAGCAGGGGACAGCGCAATCAGCCCCAGCATTTT. This codes for CASRGQRNQPQHF.

The J gene is TRBJ1-1, the V gene TRBV12-3 or TRBV12-4; D may be TRBD1 (5 bases). The CDR3 runs to 13 residues. Between the trimmed V and J ends, which lost 7 bases and 6 bases, there was a span of 15 bases. The CDR3 is CASTQVRGAEAFF. CDR3 DNA: TGTGCCAGCACGCAGGTGCGGGGCGCTGAAGCTTTCTTT.

The chain links TRBV4-2 to TRBJ2-7; D call uncertain. Trimming took 1 base from V and 0 from J, leaving 7 bases between them. The CDR3 runs 14 residues. The germline gives CDR1 LGHNA, CDR2 YNFKEQ. The CDR3 DNA reads TGTGCCAGCAGCCAAGGGATTGGCTCCTACGAGCAGTACTTC. Translating gives CASSQGIGSYEQYF.

The gene calls are TRBV9 and TRBJ2-6; 7 positions agree with TRBD2. Germline trimming cut 4 bases from V and 4 bases from J; bases unmatched to any gene: 11. Germline V gene sequence: CDR1 SGDLS, CDR2 YYNGEE. This CDR3 is built from 17 residues. As DNA, the CDR3 is TGTGCCAGCAGCATCCCCCCGGGGGGTTCCGGGGCCAACGTCCTGACTTTC. Protein: CASSIPPGGSGANVLTF.

V and J are TRBV7-9 and TRBJ1-5; no clear D gene. V lost 3 bases to trimming and J lost 0 bases, with 6 bases between them. The germline V gene has CDR1 SEHNR and CDR2 FQNEAQ (reference sequence). The CDR3 sequence is 14 residues long. The CDR3 DNA reads as TGTGCCAGCAGCTTTGCCGGTAGCAATCAGCCCCAGCATTTT. Protein product: CASSFAGSNQPQHF.

The chain has TRBV4-1 and TRBJ2-2, with D perhaps matching TRBD1 or TRBD2 (7 bases each). Looked up from germline, CDR1 is MGHRA and CDR2 is YSYEKL. The length of the CDR3 is 18 residues. The germline V and J ends were trimmed by 0 bases and 6 bases, with 20 bases remaining between them. As DNA, the CDR3 is TGCGCCAGCAGCCAAGATGCGGTTGGGAGGGGGCGGTCCGGGGAGCTGTTTTTT. This encodes CASSQDAVGRGRSGELFF.

The genes are TRBV30 and TRBJ2-5; possibly TRBD1 or TRBD2 for D (5 bases each). V dropped 3 bases and J dropped 0 bases, with 11 bases sitting between them. The V gene's germline CDR1 is GTSNPN and CDR2 SVGIG (reference sequence). This CDR3 region has 14 residues. DNA for the CDR3: TGTGCCTGGAGAGTGTGGGGGAACCAAGAGACCCAGTACTTC. Encoded protein: CAWRVWGNQETQYF.

This clone was counted a few times. The chain employs TRBV2 and TRBJ1-4; perhaps TRBD1 as D (5 bases). This CDR3 comprises 15 residues. CDR1 and CDR2 (germline): SNHLY, FYNNEI. V was shortened by 6 bases and J by 0 bases, with 11 bases between the two germline ends. CDR3 coding DNA: TGTGCCAGCAGGCGGAGGGGCGCAACTAATGAAAAACTGTTTTTT. Translated, it gives CASRRRGATNEKLFF.

The chain joins TRBV6-5 to TRBJ1-1; TRBD1 might be the D (5 bases). Germline V lookup: CDR1 MNHEY, CDR2 SVGAGI. The CDR3 length is 13 residues. V was shortened by 7 bases and J by 11 bases, with 20 bases between the two germline ends. CDR3 sequence reads: CASTENLGGFAFF. CDR3 DNA sequence: TGTGCCAGCACCGAGAACCTCGGGGGGTTCGCTTTCTTT.

This clone is a singleton in its sample. V is TRBV12-3 or TRBV12-4 and J is TRBJ2-1; D is unresolved. CDR3 length: 12 residues. The V and J ends lost 7 bases and 9 bases respectively, with 13 bases between them. CDR3 DNA: TGTGCCAGCATTGGTAGCTTGGGTGAGCAGTTCTTC. It encodes CASIGSLGEQFF.

The rearrangement uses TRBV2 and TRBJ1-2; possible D gene TRBD1, 5 bases. The CDR3 covers 16 residues. The germline V and J ends were trimmed by 6 bases and 3 bases, with 20 bases remaining between them. The germline V gene has CDR1 SNHLY and CDR2 FYNNEI. The chain's CDR3 is CASSLKQEAWDYGYTF. The CDR3 bases are TGTGCCAGCAGCCTAAAACAGGAGGCTTGGGACTATGGCTACACCTTC.

This chain's CDR3 is CASRQDGVRGYTF. CDR3 coding DNA: TGTGCCAGCAGGCAAGACGGGGTACGCGGCTACACCTTC. The rearrangement joins TRBV6-6 to TRBJ1-2; D uncertain. Germline V CDR1 and CDR2: MNHNY, SVGAGI (reference sequence). Trimming removed 6 bases from V and 8 bases from J, with 16 bases in between. CDR3 length equals 13 residues.

J is TRBJ1-5 and V is TRBV6-5, with D tentatively TRBD1 (5 bases). This CDR3 is 13 amino acids long. The germline gives CDR1 MNHEY, CDR2 SVGAGI. V was cut by 9 bases and J by 0 bases, with 9 bases left in between. The CDR3: CASGHFSNQPQHF. As DNA, the CDR3 is TGTGCCAGTGGACACTTTAGCAATCAGCCCCAGCATTTT.

The rearrangement joins TRBV29-1 to TRBJ2-2; D gene ambiguous. CDR3 length: 12 amino acids. Germline V lookup: CDR1 SQVTM, CDR2 ANQGSEA. Trimming removed 2 bases at V and 7 bases at J, with 8 bases between. The CDR3 sequence: CSVEIGFGELFF. Written as DNA, the CDR3 is TGCAGCGTTGAAATTGGTTTCGGGGAGCTGTTTTTT.

The V call is TRBV25-1, the J call TRBJ1-3; D might be TRBD1 (6 bases). The CDR3 has 15 residues. V was trimmed by 5 bases and J by 7 bases, leaving 18 bases between them. CDR1 is MGHDK and CDR2 is SYGVNS in the germline V gene. The CDR3 here is CASSPPDSPENTIYF. Written as DNA, the CDR3 is TGTGCCAGCAGTCCTCCGGACAGCCCCGAGAACACCATATATTTT.